This T cell receptor beta chain was recovered during a study of shared clonotypes between healthy human individuals. V lost 8 bases to trimming and J lost 5 bases; unmatched junction nucleotides: 5. Germline lookup yields CDR1 LNHDA and CDR2 SQIVND (reference sequence). This CDR3 region has 13 residues. Unsorted PBMC DNA sequencing spanned ten immunoSEQ deep assay plates. Some clones are missing from TCRdb's copy, which holds only in-frame ones; the method was immunoSEQ multiplex PCR. The sample lists about 490,000 clones, about three quarters occurring once. Study-wide results and caveats: Only a few donors were included, so the genetic and exposure-history diversity represented was limited.

This clone was found many times. Its target is unknown. Sequencing was performed on PBMCs. The chain joins TRBV19 to TRBJ2-3; 9 bases line up with TRBD1. The TCR comes from a woman in her 40s in good health. Some clones in this sample may be carry-over from other donors' samples. The DNA for the CDR3 is TGTGCCAGTCGGGACAGGGAGCGAGATACGCAGTATTTT. Translation: CASRDRERDTQYF.